The text below deals with one T cell receptor beta chain. Its matching antigen is unknown. The record originates from a study of OX40 agonist ivuxolimab in advanced cancers. Study background: Ivuxolimab, an agonistic anti-OX40 (CD134) antibody, was given to patients. The group had a mean age of about 64 years, ranged from about 20 to 85, and was approximately 81% male. Study-wide points: No antigen was identified for the clonally expanded peripheral T cells. Certain nonresponding patients likewise had low normalized T-cell clonal expansion.

The ends lost 3 bases at V and 7 bases at J; junction bases unmatched: 6. There are 13 residues in the CDR3. The germline V gene encodes CDR1 LNHDA and CDR2 SQIVND (reference sequence). Some clones are missing from TCRdb's copy, which holds only in-frame ones; the method was immunoSEQ multiplex PCR. The sample carries about 110,000 clones, approximately 90% recorded once. The clonotype was recovered from an adult with an advanced solid tumor such as melanoma, head and neck, liver or kidney cancer. This chain links TRBV19 with TRBJ2-7; the match to TRBD2 covers 7 bases. Specimen: CD4+ or CD8+ T cells sorted from blood, collected in a trial of the OX40 agonist ivuxolimab. The CDR3 loop is CASSIPGGVEQYF. For the CDR3, the DNA is TGTGCCAGTAGTATCCCGGGGGGAGTGGAGCAGTACTTC.